The source of this TCR beta chain is a study of OX40 agonist ivuxolimab in advanced cancers. Whole-study context: Three patients showed partial responses: one hepatocellular carcinoma and two cutaneous melanoma cases. Study outcomes and limitations: Specificity for antigen went undetermined in the expanded peripheral T cells.

This clone was found once. Its antigen is undetermined. Some clones are missing from TCRdb's copy, which holds only in-frame ones; the method was immunoSEQ multiplex PCR. The data contain 90,000 to 150,000 clones, 80% to 90% of them singletons. This TCR derives from an adult with an advanced solid tumor such as melanoma, head and neck, liver or kidney cancer. The material was CD4+ or CD8+ T cells sorted from blood, obtained in a trial of the OX40 agonist ivuxolimab.

CDR3 residues: CASSGTGRNEQFF. CDR3 sequence (DNA): TGTGCCAGCAGCGGGACAGGGAGGAATGAGCAGTTCTTC. The chain recombines TRBV2 with TRBJ2-1, with TRBD1 matching over 9 bases. V lost 6 bases to trimming and J lost 7 bases; unmatched junction nucleotides: 4. This CDR3 region has 13 residues. Germline V gene sequence: CDR1 SNHLY, CDR2 FYNNEI.